This T cell receptor (beta chain) was identified in a study of early stage breast cancer tumors. Study context: Most invasive tumors, about 75% of the 16, were ER+/PR+/HER2-. Samples were sequenced at about 10-fold average coverage. Study-level points and caveats: Tumor and normal breast were distinguished via blood comparison in about 90% of the 16 patients.

V was cut by 6 bases and J by 8 bases, with 10 bases left in between. This CDR3 has 12 residues. Germline V gene data show CDR1 as MNHNS and CDR2 as SASEGT. Blood replicates held 0.5 ug DNA, tumor or normal breast about 1.5 ug, two each. Measured with immunoSEQ multiplex PCR; TCRdb has only the in-frame clones, and not every one. Of approximately 54,000 clones listed, about three quarters are singletons. As to this clone: Its target is unknown.

The clonotype originates from a person aged 40 to 50 with breast cancer. The material sequenced was blood. The V gene is TRBV6-1, the J gene TRBJ2-2; D remains unclear. CDR3 sequence reads: CASRLSLGELFF. In DNA form, the CDR3 reads TGTGCCAGCAGGTTATCTTTAGGGGAGCTGTTTTTT.